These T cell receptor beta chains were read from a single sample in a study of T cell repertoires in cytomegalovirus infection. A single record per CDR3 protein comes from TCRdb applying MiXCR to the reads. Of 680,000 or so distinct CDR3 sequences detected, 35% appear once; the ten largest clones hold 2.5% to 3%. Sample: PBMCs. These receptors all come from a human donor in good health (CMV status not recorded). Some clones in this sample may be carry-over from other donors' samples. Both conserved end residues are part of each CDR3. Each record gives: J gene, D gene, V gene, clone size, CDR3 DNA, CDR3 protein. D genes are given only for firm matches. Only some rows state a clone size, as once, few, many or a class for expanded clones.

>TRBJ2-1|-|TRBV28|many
TGTGCCAGCAGGGAAGCGGGCGGGGACCCATACTCCAATGAGCAGTTCTTC
CASREAGGDPYSNEQFF
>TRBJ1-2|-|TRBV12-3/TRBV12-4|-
TGTGCCAGCAGTTTATCGGGGGCGTTAGGCTACACCTTC
CASSLSGALGYTF
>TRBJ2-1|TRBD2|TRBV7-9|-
TGTGCCAGCAGCCCTGCAGCGGCGGGAGTTAAGAATGAGCAGTTCTTC
CASSPAAAGVKNEQFF
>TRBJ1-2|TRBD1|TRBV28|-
TGTGCCAGCAGCACGGTGGGACAGGGGTTTGGCTACACCTTC
CASSTVGQGFGYTF
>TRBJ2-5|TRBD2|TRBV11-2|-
TGTGCCAGCAGCTTAGGCCCTAGCGGGCAAGAGACCCAGTACTTC
CASSLGPSGQETQYF
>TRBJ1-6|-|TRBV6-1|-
TGTGCCAGCAGTGCCCGACAGACGCTAGGACCCCTCCACTTT
CASSARQTLGPLHF
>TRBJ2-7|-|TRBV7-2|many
TGTGCCAGCAGCTACGTAGGAGAGTCGGCTGAGCAGTACTTC
CASSYVGESAEQYF
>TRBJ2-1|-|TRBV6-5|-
TGTGCCAGCAATCAACTCGGGGGTGAGCAGTTCTTC
CASNQLGGEQFF
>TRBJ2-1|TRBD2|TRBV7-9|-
TGTGCCAGCAGCCCAAGGGCGGGAGCCACCTACAATGAGCAGTTCTTC
CASSPRAGATYNEQFF
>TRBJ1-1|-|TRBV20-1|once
TGCAGTGCTAGAGGAGATAACACTGAAGCTTTATTT
CSARGDNTEALF
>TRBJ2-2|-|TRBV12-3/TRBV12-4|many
TGTGCCAGCAGTTTAATCGGAGCCGGGGAGCTGTTTTTT
CASSLIGAGELFF
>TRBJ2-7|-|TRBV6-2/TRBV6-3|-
TGTGCCAGCAGTCAAACGAACAGGTACGAGCAGTACTTC
CASSQTNRYEQYF
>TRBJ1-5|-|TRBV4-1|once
TGCGCCAGCAGCCATACAGGGCTACAACAGCCCCAGCATTTT
CASSHTGLQQPQHF
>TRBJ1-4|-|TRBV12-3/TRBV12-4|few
TGTGCCAGAAGTGCCTGGCGGGGGCAGGGTGAAAAACTGTTTTTT
CARSAWRGQGEKLFF
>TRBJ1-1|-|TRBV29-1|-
TGCAGCGTTGAGAGACCGATTCCCACTGAAGCTTTCTTT
CSVERPIPTEAFF
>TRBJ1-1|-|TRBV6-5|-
TGTGCCAGCAGCCATATGCGGACCGTGCTTGAAGCTTTCTTT
CASSHMRTVLEAFF
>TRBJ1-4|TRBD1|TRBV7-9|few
TGTGCCAGCAGCTACGGACAGGTCGGGGATGAAAAACTGTTTTTT
CASSYGQVGDEKLFF
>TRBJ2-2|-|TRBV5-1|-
TGCGCCAGCAGCTTATTTGGACTCTCATCCCACGGGGAGCTGTTTTTT
CASSLFGLSSHGELFF
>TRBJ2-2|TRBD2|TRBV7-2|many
TGTGCCAGCAGCTTAAGGGCGGGAGAGATCGCGAACACCGGGGAGCTGTTTTTT
CASSLRAGEIANTGELFF
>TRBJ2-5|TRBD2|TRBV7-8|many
TGTGCCAGCAGCTACAGAAAAGGACTAGCATGGTCCGAGACCCAGTACTTC
CASSYRKGLAWSETQYF
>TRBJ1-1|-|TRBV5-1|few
TGCGCCAGCAGCTTGGACGGACAGAACACTGAAGCTTTCTTT
CASSLDGQNTEAFF
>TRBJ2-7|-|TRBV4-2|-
TGTGCCAGCAGCCAGGTACAGACTAAGGACTACGAGCAGTACTTC
CASSQVQTKDYEQYF
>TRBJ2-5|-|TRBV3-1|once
TGTGCCAGCAGCCAAGGAACCGGGAGTCGCGAGACCCAGTACTTC
CASSQGTGSRETQYF
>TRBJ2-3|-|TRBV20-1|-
TGCAGTGCTAGAGTCCTCTGGGACACAGATACGCAGTATTTT
CSARVLWDTDTQYF
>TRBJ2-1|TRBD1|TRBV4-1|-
TGCGCCAGCAGCCGCAGTGGGACAGGGTACGATGATGAGCAGTTCTTC
CASSRSGTGYDDEQFF
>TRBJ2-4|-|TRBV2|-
TGTGCCAGCAGCTGGGGGGACATTCAGTACTTC
CASSWGDIQYF
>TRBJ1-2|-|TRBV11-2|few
TGTGCCAGCAGCTTAGACTTAGTGAGGACGACAGATGGCTACACCTTC
CASSLDLVRTTDGYTF
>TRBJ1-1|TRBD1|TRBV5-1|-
TGCGCCAGCAGCCAGGGACAGGGGGCCGGTTGGGAGTACACTGAAGCTTTCTTT
CASSQGQGAGWEYTEAFF
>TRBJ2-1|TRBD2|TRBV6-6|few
TGTGCCAGCAGTGTGGCCGGGACTAGAATCGATGAGCAGTTCTTC
CASSVAGTRIDEQFF
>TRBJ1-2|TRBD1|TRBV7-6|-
TGTGCCAGCAGTCTAGTCCCGGGGACAGGCCCTTTCGACTTTAACTATGGCTACACCTTC
CASSLVPGTGPFDFNYGYTF
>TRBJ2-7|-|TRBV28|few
TGTGCCAGCAGTAGTTACAGGGAAAGGCACCGGGACGAGCAGTACTTC
CASSSYRERHRDEQYF
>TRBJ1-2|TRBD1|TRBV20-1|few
TGCAGTGCTAGCCGATCTCGTTACAGGGGAGGCTACACCTTC
CSASRSRYRGGYTF
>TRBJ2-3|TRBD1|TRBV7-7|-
TGTGCTAGCAGCCCCTGGACAGGGGCGGATACGCAGTATTTT
CASSPWTGADTQYF
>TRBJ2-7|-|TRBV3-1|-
TGTGCCAGCAGCCAAAAGAGGGCCAGCGAGCAGTACTTC
CASSQKRASEQYF
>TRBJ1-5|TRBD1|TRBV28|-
TGTGCCACCCATCCTTGGGGGACAGGGGGCAATCAGCCCCAGCATTTT
CATHPWGTGGNQPQHF
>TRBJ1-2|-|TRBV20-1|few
TGCAGTGCTAGACTCCGCAATTGGGGGGCGAAGCGTGGCTACACCTTC
CSARLRNWGAKRGYTF
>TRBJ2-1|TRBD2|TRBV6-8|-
TGTGCCAGCAGTTACTTTGCGGGAGGGCCGGACAATGAGCAGTTCTTC
CASSYFAGGPDNEQFF
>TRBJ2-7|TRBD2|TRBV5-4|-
TGTGCCAGCAGCCTCACTAGCGCCTACTCCTACGAGCAGTACTTC
CASSLTSAYSYEQYF
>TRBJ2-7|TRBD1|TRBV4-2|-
TGTGCCAGCAGCCAGGCCTGGCACAATGACCGGGACAGAGTTTACTACGAGCAGTACTTC
CASSQAWHNDRDRVYYEQYF
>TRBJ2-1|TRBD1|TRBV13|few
TGTGCCAGCAGCCGTTGGATCAGGGGGTCAGGCAATGAGCAGTTCTTC
CASSRWIRGSGNEQFF
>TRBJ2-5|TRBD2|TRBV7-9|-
TGTGCCAGCAGCTTTCCCGGGACTAGCAAGACCCAGTACTTC
CASSFPGTSKTQYF
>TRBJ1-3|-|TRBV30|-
TGTGCCTGGAGTCCCGGCATGGCTGGAAACACCATATATTTT
CAWSPGMAGNTIYF
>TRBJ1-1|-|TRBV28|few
TGTGCCAGCAGTTTGGGATGGGGAGCGACTGAAGCTTTCTTT
CASSLGWGATEAFF
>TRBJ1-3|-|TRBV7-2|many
TGTGCCAGCAGCTCAGGCGGGGGGCGCGGGCCTGGAAACACCATATATTTT
CASSSGGGRGPGNTIYF
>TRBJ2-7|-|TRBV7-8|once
TGTGCCAGCAGCCCCAGTCACGCTGGCCGAATACTCGACGAGACGTACTTC
CASSPSHAGRILDETYF
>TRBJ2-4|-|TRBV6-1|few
TGTGCCAGCAGTCGTCGACCGGGAGTTGAGATAGGGTCCAAAAACATTCAGTACTTC
CASSRRPGVEIGSKNIQYF
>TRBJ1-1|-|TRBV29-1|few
TGCAGCTCACGGGAGATGGGGGGCCCTGAAGCTTTCTTT
CSSREMGGPEAFF
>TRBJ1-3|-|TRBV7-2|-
TGTGCCAGCAGCCTCGGGGGACACAGGAGCTCTGGAAACACCCTATCTTTT
CASSLGGHRSSGNTLSF
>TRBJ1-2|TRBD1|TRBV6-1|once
TGTGTCAGCAGTGATATATTACCGGGACAGGGGTATGGCTACACCTTC
CVSSDILPGQGYGYTF
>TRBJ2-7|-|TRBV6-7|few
TGTGCCAGCAGTTACCGGGGGAAACTCTGGTACGAGCAGTACTTC
CASSYRGKLWYEQYF
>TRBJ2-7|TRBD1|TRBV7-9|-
TGTGCCAGCAGCCAAACCTCCCTCTGGACAGGGGGGAGCCGTGATTCCTACGAGCAGTACTTC
CASSQTSLWTGGSRDSYEQYF
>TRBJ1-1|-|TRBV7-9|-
TGTGCCAGCAGCTTAGTCCTGGTTGCTGAAGCTTTCTTT
CASSLVLVAEAFF
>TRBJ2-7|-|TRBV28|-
TGTGCCAGCAGTTTAATAGTCCCAACGCGGGGGCAGTACTTC
CASSLIVPTRGQYF
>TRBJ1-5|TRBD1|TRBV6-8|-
TGTGCCAGCAGTGGGTCGGGACAGGGGTCCCTTGAGCCCCAGCATTTT
CASSGSGQGSLEPQHF
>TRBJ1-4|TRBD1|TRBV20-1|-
TGCAGTGCTCGCCGGGACAGGGGCTTTGGTAATGAAAAACTGTTTTTT
CSARRDRGFGNEKLFF